These T cell receptor beta chains were read from a single sample in a study of blood T cell repertoires in COVID-19. The table came from immunoSEQ multiplex PCR; TCRdb's copy has only in-frame clones and leaves some out. Of 20,000 to 25,000 clones listed, approximately 80% are singletons. The sample taken for sequencing was peripheral blood. These receptors all come from a man aged 65 to 85 with acute or convalescent COVID-19. The CDR3 runs from the conserved cysteine through the conserved F or W. Fields, in order: CDR3 protein, V gene, CDR3 length.

CDR3 protein: CASSSRQGRGGGELFF
V gene: TRBV7-9
CDR3 length: 16

CDR3 protein: CASSPRGRAHNEQFF
V gene: TRBV11-3
CDR3 length: 15

CDR3 protein: CASSPPSQGNQPQHF
V gene: TRBV18
CDR3 length: 15

CDR3 protein: CSATGTSYEQYF
V gene: TRBV29-1
CDR3 length: 12

CDR3 protein: CASSIGIRTGGNEQFF
V gene: TRBV19
CDR3 length: 16

CDR3 protein: CASSTGQDNTGELFF
V gene: TRBV19
CDR3 length: 15

CDR3 protein: CASSQVQGGNQPQHF
V gene: TRBV4-1
CDR3 length: 15

CDR3 protein: CASSEVGTGGLHF
V gene: TRBV2
CDR3 length: 13

CDR3 protein: CASSRTGGAANEKLFF
V gene: TRBV5-4
CDR3 length: 16

CDR3 protein: CASRIPGHPGGYTF
V gene: TRBV6-5
CDR3 length: 14

CDR3 protein: CASSASGPLHF
V gene: TRBV7-2
CDR3 length: 11

CDR3 protein: CASSRLGQGLTGELFF
V gene: TRBV27
CDR3 length: 16

CDR3 protein: CASSLQDGPLHF
V gene: TRBV7-9
CDR3 length: 12

CDR3 protein: CASSQGTSGRSRETQYF
V gene: TRBV3-1/TRBV3-2
CDR3 length: 17

CDR3 protein: CSVLLAYNEQFF
V gene: TRBV29-1
CDR3 length: 12

CDR3 protein: CASSSHPSSGRPNTQYF
V gene: TRBV5-4
CDR3 length: 17

CDR3 protein: CASRGQGRNEQFF
V gene: TRBV7-9
CDR3 length: 13

CDR3 protein: CASSIGQGDEQYF
V gene: TRBV9
CDR3 length: 13

CDR3 protein: CASSLAGGWVVTEAFF
V gene: TRBV5-1
CDR3 length: 16

CDR3 protein: CASSAKGGLAGDFINEQFF
V gene: TRBV7-3
CDR3 length: 19

CDR3 protein: CASQGASGNTIYF
V gene: TRBV27
CDR3 length: 13

CDR3 protein: CASSEAGVGLETQYF
V gene: TRBV6-1
CDR3 length: 15

CDR3 protein: CASSTGGEPGANVLTF
V gene: TRBV19
CDR3 length: 16

CDR3 protein: CASSPTRLAVRGDTQYF
V gene: TRBV19
CDR3 length: 17

CDR3 protein: CASSYSGTGRDGYTF
V gene: TRBV6-5
CDR3 length: 15

CDR3 protein: CASSQPQGTDTQYF
V gene: TRBV5-1
CDR3 length: 14

CDR3 protein: CAIGVGSWEQFF
V gene: TRBV10-3
CDR3 length: 12

CDR3 protein: CATSRGSSGGPGEQFF
V gene: TRBV15
CDR3 length: 16

CDR3 protein: CASTSSTYNEQFF
V gene: TRBV27
CDR3 length: 13

CDR3 protein: CASSFEDLEQYF
V gene: TRBV7-9
CDR3 length: 12

CDR3 protein: CSVLSTGDSNNEQFF
V gene: TRBV29-1
CDR3 length: 15